This T cell receptor beta chain was obtained from a study of memory CD8 T cells in hepatitis C reinfection. TCRdb's copy holds only in-frame clones and misses some; the assay was immunoSEQ multiplex PCR. This table has some 44,000 clones, 75% to 90% appearing once. The CDR3 loop spans 15 amino acids. Trimming removed 1 base from V and 9 bases from J, with 18 bases in between. Per germline, CDR1 MGHRA and CDR2 YSYEKL. Documented time point: late/post reinfection, 12 to 24 weeks after detection. No in vitro expansion preceded TCR sequencing of the sorted cells. This chain connects TRBV4-1 to TRBJ1-2; D possibly corresponds to TRBD1 (5 bases). This clonotype originated in a man between 18 and 35 years old with hepatitis C virus infection. The sample consisted of naive CD8+ T cells sorted from blood. The CDR3, as DNA: TGCGCCAGCAGCCAAGGGGAAGGGGAACTAAGGCGCTACACCTTC. The encoded protein is CASSQGEGELRRYTF.